A single sample gave rise to the 22 T cell receptor beta chains below, sequenced in a study of blood T cell repertoires in COVID-19. Sequencing was performed with immunoSEQ multiplex PCR; in TCRdb, only in-frame clones are kept and a portion is missing. The sample records about 350,000 clones, about 92% being singletons. Sequencing was performed on peripheral blood. All receptors come from a woman aged 60-70 years with COVID-19, enrolled during active disease.

V and J are TRBV12-3 or TRBV12-4 and TRBJ2-1; 7 positions match TRBD1. The CDR3 sequence is 12 residues long. Trimming at V came to 6 bases and at J to 12 bases, leaving 8 bases not matched to a gene. The CDR3 DNA follows: TGTGCCAGCAGCCATGGGCCAGGGGGGCAGTTCTTC. It codes for CASSHGPGGQFF.

The chain carries TRBV19 and TRBJ1-4; 8 bases are a match to TRBD1. V gave up 10 bases and J gave up 6 bases; unmatched junction bases: 13. Germline V gives CDR1 LNHDA, CDR2 SQIVND (reference sequence). This CDR3 spans 15 amino acids. CDR3 sequence (DNA): TGTGCCATTCTGCGAGGGCAGGGGGCATATGAAAAACTGTTTTTT. Translated, it gives CAILRGQGAYEKLFF. The full variable domain, with the rest looked up from reference TRBV19 and TRBJ1-4, is DGGITQSPKYLFRKEGQNVTLSCEQNLNHDAMYWYRQDPGQGLRLIYYSQIVNDFQKGDIAEGYSVSREKKESFPLTVTSAQKNPTAFYLCAILRGQGAYEKLFFGSGTQLSVL.

This chain connects TRBV11-3 to TRBJ2-3; 9 positions match TRBD1. This CDR3 is built from 14 residues. Germline V CDR1 and CDR2: SGHNT, YENEEA. V was clipped by 4 bases and J by 4 bases; unmatched bases: 3. CDR3 sequence reads: CASSSGQGSDTQYF. The CDR3 DNA reads TGTGCCAGCAGCTCGGGACAGGGATCAGATACGCAGTATTTT.

The V gene is TRBV5-1, the J gene TRBJ1-4, with 8 positions matching TRBD1. The V and J ends lost 0 bases and 5 bases, in that order; junction bases with no gene match: 6. This CDR3 has 16 amino acids. Germline V gene data show CDR1 as SGHRS and CDR2 as YFSETQ. The CDR3 region is CASSLGPQGANEKLFF. In nucleotides, the CDR3 is TGCGCCAGCAGCTTGGGGCCCCAGGGGGCCAATGAAAAACTGTTTTTT.

V and J are TRBV11-1 and TRBJ2-7; D perhaps matches TRBD1 (6 bases). Per germline, CDR1 SGHAT and CDR2 FQDESV (reference sequence). V was shortened by 5 bases and J by 4 bases, with 21 bases between the two germline ends. CDR3 length equals 16 residues. The CDR3 region is CASSGDKLSLPYEQYF. The DNA of the CDR3 is TGTGCCAGCAGCGGGGACAAACTCTCTTTACCATACGAGCAGTACTTC.

The chain has TRBV3-1 (or the pseudogene TRBV3-2) and TRBJ2-5; D might be TRBD2 (6 bases). Germline lookup yields CDR1 LGHDT and CDR2 YNNKEL (reference sequence). The ends were cut back, 1 base at V and 5 bases at J, with 14 bases in the middle. The CDR3 is 15 amino acids. CDR3 bases: TGTGCCAGCAGCCAAGCCGGGGGAGCCAGGGAGACCCAGTACTTC. Translating it yields CASSQAGGARETQYF.

A word on this clone: The sample carries other DNA sequences with the same CDR3. The DNA of the CDR3 is TGTGCCAGCTCACCACCGGGGCAGGGTAATGAAAAACTGTTTTTT. Translated, it gives CASSPPGQGNEKLFF. The chain employs TRBV18 and TRBJ1-4; a weak D match, TRBD1 (5 bases). Germline CDR1 KGHSH, CDR2 LQKENI. Trimming left V 0 bases short and J 4 bases short, with 9 bases between. The CDR3 totals 15 residues.

The rearrangement uses TRBV6-4 and TRBJ1-6, with D possibly TRBD1 on 6 matching bases. Germline V gene lookup returns CDR1 MRHNA and CDR2 SNTAGT. V dropped 6 bases and J dropped 10 bases, with 22 bases sitting between them. The CDR3 loop spans 16 amino acids. CDR3 amino acids: CASSDPLGGAGSPLHF. The CDR3 nucleotides read TGTGCCAGCAGCGACCCCTTGGGGGGGGCTGGGTCACCCCTCCACTTT.

The chain employs TRBV2 and TRBJ1-5; perhaps TRBD1 as D (5 bases). Germline CDR1 is SNHLY and CDR2 is FYNNEI. V dropped 2 bases and J dropped 1 base, with 9 bases sitting between them. This CDR3 is 15 amino acids long. For the CDR3, the DNA is TGTGCCAGCAGTGAAAGGGCAGGGAGCAATCAGCCCCAGCATTTT. Protein: CASSERAGSNQPQHF.

The chain carries TRBV5-1 and TRBJ1-6; no firm D call. This CDR3 has 15 residues. V was pared by 0 bases and J by 2 bases, with 6 bases between. Germline CDR1 and CDR2: SGHRS and YFSETQ. In nucleotides, the CDR3 is TGCGCCAGCAGCTTGGATTCGGCCTATAATTCACCCCTCCACTTT. It specifies CASSLDSAYNSPLHF. The full variable domain, its missing parts supplied by reference TRBV5-1 and TRBJ1-6, is KAGVTQTPRYLIKTRGQQVTLSCSPISGHRSVSWYQQTPGQGLQFLFEYFSETQRNKGNFPGRFSGRQFSNSRSEMNVSTLELGDSALYLCASSLDSAYNSPLHFGNGTRLTVT.

This chain connects TRBV4-1 to TRBJ2-2; 7 bases fit TRBD1. The CDR3 totals 14 residues. Germline loops: CDR1 MGHRA, CDR2 YSYEKL. Trimming cost V 4 bases and J 4 bases; bases outside gene matches: 3. Here the CDR3 DNA reads TGCGCCAGCAGCCTCGGGACAGCCACCGGGGAGCTGTTTTTT. Amino acid sequence: CASSLGTATGELFF.

The CDR3 region has the DNA TGTGCCAGTAGGTCCGCGGGACCGTCGAACACTGAAGCTTTCTTT. Translating gives CASRSAGPSNTEAFF. V gene TRBV19 combines with J gene TRBJ1-1, with D possibly matching TRBD1 (5 bases). The CDR3 length is 15 residues. Germline V gives CDR1 LNHDA, CDR2 SQIVND (reference sequence). Trimming left V 6 bases short and J 1 base short, with 15 bases between.

The chain employs TRBV4-1 and TRBJ2-3; 12 bases line up with TRBD2. Germline V gives CDR1 MGHRA, CDR2 YSYEKL. V was clipped by 3 bases and J by 3 bases; unmatched bases: 7. This CDR3 has 17 amino acids. CDR3 in amino acids: CASSHHLAGGNTDTQYF. The DNA of the CDR3 is TGCGCCAGCAGCCACCACCTAGCGGGGGGGAATACAGATACGCAGTATTTT.

The chain recombines TRBV29-1 with TRBJ1-2; D ambiguous. V lost 2 bases to trimming and J lost 0 bases, with 7 bases between them. Germline V gene sequence: CDR1 SQVTM, CDR2 ANQGSEA. This CDR3 spans 13 amino acids. The CDR3 here is CSVERTTNYGYTF. In DNA form, the CDR3 reads TGCAGCGTTGAACGGACTACTAACTATGGCTACACCTTC.

The chain joins TRBV5-1 to TRBJ1-2; TRBD1 might be the D (5 bases). The germline CDR1 and CDR2 sequences are SGHRS and YFSETQ. The CDR3 is made up of 14 amino acids. The ends were cut back, 2 bases at V and 5 bases at J, with 13 bases in the middle. CDR3: CASSFGQGKYGYTF. CDR3 DNA sequence: TGCGCCAGCAGCTTTGGGCAGGGAAAGTATGGCTACACCTTC.

The chain is built from TRBV24-1 and TRBJ2-1; D ambiguous. Germline values: CDR1 KGHDR, CDR2 SFDVKD. The CDR3 is 12 residues long. Trimming left V 9 bases short and J 0 bases short, with 5 bases between. DNA of the CDR3: TGTGCCACCCGTAGCTCCTACAATGAGCAGTTCTTC. Residues: CATRSSYNEQFF.

The chain has TRBV2 and TRBJ2-1; the D gene is possibly TRBD2 (5 bases). The CDR3 totals 11 residues. In germline, CDR1 is SNHLY, CDR2 FYNNEI. V shed 3 bases and J shed 12 bases, with 9 bases lying between them. For the CDR3, the DNA is TGTGCCAGCAGTGAGAGGGTAGGGCAGTTCTTC. It yields the protein CASSERVGQFF. Together with reference TRBV2 and TRBJ2-1, the CDR3 gives the full variable domain: EPEVTQTPSHQVTQMGQEVILRCVPISNHLYFYWYRQILGQKVEFLVSFYNNEISEKSEIFDDQFSVERPDGSNFTLKIRSTKLEDSAMYFCASSERVGQFFGPGTRLTVL.

The chain links TRBV28 to TRBJ1-2; 11 nucleotides match TRBD1. The CDR3 runs to 16 residues. Germline V gene data show CDR1 as MDHEN and CDR2 as SYDVKM. V lost 5 bases, J lost 4 bases, and 9 bases stayed unmatched. The CDR3 nucleotides are TGTGCCAGCAGTACGACCGGGACAGGGGGGACCTATGGCTACACCTTC. It yields the protein CASSTTGTGGTYGYTF.

Of note for this clone: The sample holds other DNA sequences that translate to the same CDR3. V gene TRBV5-1 combines with J gene TRBJ2-3; TRBD2 aligns across 9 bases. The CDR3 runs 16 residues. Trimming removed 1 base from V and 3 bases from J; junction bases left unmatched: 6. Germline values: CDR1 SGHRS, CDR2 YFSETQ. The CDR3 DNA follows: TGCGCCAGCAGCTTGCGGGGCGGGGGGGCTACAGATACGCAGTATTTT. It codes for CASSLRGGGATDTQYF.

The chain recombines TRBV28 with TRBJ1-6; no clear D gene. Deletions cut 2 bases from V and 7 bases from J, with 9 bases between. The CDR3 sequence is 14 residues long. In germline, CDR1 is MDHEN, CDR2 SYDVKM. The CDR3 DNA is TGTGCCAGCAGTTTACGAGGGAACAATTCACCCCTCCACTTT. As protein: CASSLRGNNSPLHF. Combining the CDR3 with reference TRBV28 and TRBJ1-6 gives the whole variable domain DVKVTQSSRYLVKRTGEKVFLECVQDMDHENMFWYRQDPGLGLRLIYFSYDVKMKEKGDIPEGYSVSREKKERFSLILESASTNQTSMYLCASSLRGNNSPLHFGNGTRLTVT.

The rearrangement links TRBV13 to TRBJ1-3, with 7 positions matching TRBD1. With 2 bases clipped from V and 6 bases from J, the junction kept 4 bases outside the gene matches. Per the germline V gene, CDR1 is PRHDT and CDR2 is FYEKMQ (reference sequence). CDR3 length: 14 amino acids. The CDR3 nucleotides read TGTGCCAGCAGCTTAACAGGGGAGGTAAACACCATATATTTT. Translated: CASSLTGEVNTIYF. The complete variable domain, with remaining parts taken from reference TRBV13 and TRBJ1-3, reads AAGVIQSPRHLIKEKRETATLKCYPIPRHDTVYWYQQGPGQDPQFLISFYEKMQSDKGSIPDRFSAQQFSDYHSELNMSSLELGDSALYFCASSLTGEVNTIYFGEGSWLTVV.

The V call is TRBV9, the J call TRBJ1-2; D gene ambiguous. V lost 4 bases and J lost 2, with 9 bases in between. The CDR3 is made up of 13 amino acids. Germline loops: CDR1 SGDLS, CDR2 YYNGEE. Here the CDR3 DNA reads TGTGCCAGCAGCCCCGGAGGGAACTATGGCTACACCTTC. Translated, it gives CASSPGGNYGYTF.